The 22 T cell receptor beta chains below come from one sample, sequenced in a study of OX40 agonist ivuxolimab in advanced cancers. Sequenced by immunoSEQ multiplex PCR; TCRdb stores in-frame clones only, minus some. Of 12,000 or so clones listed, roughly 84% are singletons. Here the sequenced sample was CD4+ or CD8+ T cells sorted from blood, taken in a trial of the OX40 agonist ivuxolimab. The receptors come from an adult with an advanced solid tumor such as melanoma, head and neck, liver or kidney cancer.

This clone was detected a few times. V usage is TRBV18 and J usage is TRBJ1-2; TRBD1 aligns across 11 bases. The CDR3 consists of 15 residues. The ends lost 3 bases at V and 4 bases at J; junction bases unmatched: 4. Germline V lookup: CDR1 KGHSH, CDR2 LQKENI. CDR3 region: CASSPAGQGAYGYTF. The CDR3 DNA is TGTGCCAGCTCACCGGCCGGACAGGGGGCCTATGGCTACACCTTC.

The rearrangement joins TRBV6-5 to TRBJ1-1; 7 bases line up with TRBD1. Germline V gene data show CDR1 as MNHEY and CDR2 as SVGAGI. The V gene end was trimmed by 5 bases and the J gene end by 4 bases; junction bases not matched to a gene: 10. The CDR3 spans 15 residues. This chain's CDR3 is CASSPGQEEGTEAFF. CDR3 in DNA: TGTGCCAGCAGTCCCGGACAGGAAGAGGGCACTGAAGCTTTCTTT.

The rearrangement links TRBV7-3 to TRBJ2-3, with D possibly being TRBD2 (6 bases). CDR3 length equals 15 residues. Germline V gene sequence: CDR1 SGHTA, CDR2 FQGTGA. Trimming took off 5 bases at V and 3 bases at J, with 15 bases between the two ends. The CDR3 bases are TGTGCCAGCAGCACGGGACTGGGACTTACAGATACGCAGTATTTT. It specifies CASSTGLGLTDTQYF.

A note on this clone: An end of the junction does not agree with germline; a read error may underlie this. The V and J genes are TRBV27 and TRBJ2-1; D call uncertain. The CDR3 runs 14 residues. Germline loops: CDR1 MNHEY, CDR2 SMNVEV (reference sequence). The CDR3 protein is CASSLQDSYNGQFF. DNA of the CDR3: TGTGCCAGCAGTTTACAAGACTCCTACAATGGGCAGTTCTTC.

V gene TRBV28 combines with J gene TRBJ2-7; a possible D gene is TRBD1 (6 bases). CDR3 length equals 16 residues. V dropped 4 bases and J dropped 3 bases, with 19 bases sitting between them. CDR1 MDHEN and CDR2 SYDVKM come from the germline V gene. This CDR3 is CASSSPVPGVLYEQYF. In DNA, the CDR3 is TGTGCCAGCAGTTCCCCCGTGCCAGGGGTCCTCTACGAGCAGTACTTC.

This CDR3 is CASSPRSGDEQFF. CDR3 in DNA: TGTGCCAGCAGCCCCCGTTCGGGTGATGAGCAGTTCTTC. This sequence joins TRBV7-9 and TRBJ2-1; no clear D. V lost 5 bases and J 8 bases, leaving 13 bases between the germline ends. CDR1 SEHNR and CDR2 FQNEAQ come from the germline V gene (reference sequence). The CDR3 covers 13 residues.

This chain links TRBV4-3 with TRBJ2-7; D could derive from TRBD1 or TRBD2 (5 bases each). The CDR3 covers 15 residues. Trimming pared 0 bases from V and 5 bases from J, leaving 14 bases between. Per germline, CDR1 LGHNA and CDR2 YSLEER. In nucleotides, the CDR3 is TGCGCCAGCAGCCAAGAGACCGGGGCCCACCACGAGCAGTACTTC. Amino acid sequence: CASSQETGAHHEQYF.

The gene calls are TRBV5-1 and TRBJ2-3; D ambiguous. This CDR3 is built from 18 residues. Between the trimmed V and J ends, which lost 0 bases and 0 bases, there was a span of 17 bases. Per the germline V gene, CDR1 is SGHRS and CDR2 is YFSETQ. CDR3 amino acids: CASSLAEIPQGSTDTQYF. Here the CDR3 DNA reads TGCGCCAGCAGCTTGGCCGAAATACCCCAAGGGAGCACAGATACGCAGTATTTT.

This chain connects TRBV6-5 to TRBJ2-5; D ambiguous. CDR1 is MNHEY, CDR2 SVGAGI, per germline. The CDR3 covers 11 residues. V dropped 6 bases and J dropped 5 bases, with 7 bases sitting between them. The CDR3 nucleotides read TGTGCCAGCAGAATGGTCGAGACCCAGTACTTC. Translated, it gives CASRMVETQYF.

This clone was counted a few times. The chain recombines TRBV9 with TRBJ1-5, with D perhaps matching TRBD1 (5 bases). There are 17 residues in the CDR3. The V gene's germline CDR1 is SGDLS and CDR2 YYNGEE. V was cut by 0 bases and J by 0 bases, with 13 bases left in between. The CDR3 DNA follows: TGTGCCAGCAGCGTAGATGAGGGGCGGAGTAGCAATCAGCCCCAGCATTTT. Encoded protein: CASSVDEGRSSNQPQHF.

Worth noting for this clone: Other DNA sequences of this sample code for an identical CDR3. The rearrangement joins TRBV29-1 to TRBJ2-5, with 11 bases lining up with TRBD2. Germline loops: CDR1 SQVTM, CDR2 ANQGSEA. J was trimmed by 0 bases and V by 4 bases; bases with no gene match: 4. CDR3 length: 15 residues. CDR3 sequence (DNA): TGCAGCGTTGCCGGACTAGCGGGCTACCAAGAGACCCAGTACTTC. Protein: CSVAGLAGYQETQYF.

The chain couples TRBV7-6 to TRBJ2-5; TRBD1 aligns across 9 bases. CDR3 length equals 15 residues. J lost 5 bases, V lost 5 bases, and 9 bases had no gene match. In germline, CDR1 is SGHVS, CDR2 FNYEAQ. CDR3 sequence: CASSREGDRVETQYF. The CDR3 DNA reads TGTGCCAGCAGCCGTGAGGGGGACAGGGTGGAGACCCAGTACTTC.

This rearrangement joins TRBV7-9 to TRBJ2-7; possible D gene TRBD1, 6 bases. CDR3 length: 15 amino acids. Per the germline V gene, CDR1 is SEHNR and CDR2 is FQNEAQ (reference sequence). Between the trimmed V and J ends, which lost 2 bases and 3 bases, there was a span of 14 bases. The CDR3 DNA sequence: TGTGCCAGCAGCTTAAGCCAGGGGATGCTCTACGAGCAGTACTTC. Its protein is CASSLSQGMLYEQYF.

V usage is TRBV5-5 and J usage is TRBJ2-7, with D maybe TRBD1 (6 bases). In germline, CDR1 is SGHKS, CDR2 YYEKEE (reference sequence). Between the trimmed V and J ends, which lost 2 bases and 7 bases, there was a span of 13 bases. This CDR3 spans 13 amino acids. DNA for the CDR3: TGTGCCAGCAGCTTAACAGGGCTAGGGGAGCAGTACTTC. It specifies CASSLTGLGEQYF.

The CDR3 coding sequence is TGTGCCAGCAGTCCCCCCTTAACAGGGTTTGTAGAAAAACTGTTTTTT. Amino acids: CASSPPLTGFVEKLFF. The V and J genes are TRBV28 and TRBJ1-4, with D possibly being TRBD1 (6 bases). The CDR3 totals 16 residues. Germline V gene sequence: CDR1 MDHEN, CDR2 SYDVKM. Trimming removed 5 bases from V and 8 bases from J, with 21 bases in between.

This rearrangement joins TRBV5-6 to TRBJ2-7, with 7 bases aligning to TRBD2. Trimming cost V 4 bases and J 5 bases; bases outside gene matches: 15. Germline lookup yields CDR1 SGHDT and CDR2 YYEEEE. This CDR3 region has 16 residues. CDR3 residues: CASSPFSGRALNEQYF. The CDR3 DNA sequence: TGTGCCAGCAGCCCCTTTTCGGGGAGGGCCCTCAACGAGCAGTACTTC.

This clone was seen a few times. The chain couples TRBV4-2 to TRBJ1-1; D not certain. V was clipped by 7 bases and J by 4 bases, with 16 bases between them. The CDR3 has 14 residues. Germline CDR1 reads LGHNA; CDR2 reads YNFKEQ. The CDR3 nucleotides read TGTGCCAGCACGCCGTCGGGATCAGGCACTGAAGCTTTCTTT. As protein: CASTPSGSGTEAFF.

This chain connects TRBV11-2 to TRBJ2-3; no definite D call. CDR3 length: 14 amino acids. Germline V lookup: CDR1 SGHAT, CDR2 FQNNGV. Trimming cost V 1 base and J 0 bases, with 5 bases left between them. In DNA, the CDR3 is TGTGCCAGCAGCTTAGGCAGGAGCACAGATACGCAGTATTTT. This translates into CASSLGRSTDTQYF.

This clone has a handful of counts. The gene calls are TRBV9 and TRBJ2-1; possible D gene TRBD1, 5 bases. The CDR3 spans 14 residues. The V gene's germline CDR1 is SGDLS and CDR2 YYNGEE. V lost 2 bases to trimming and J lost 9 bases, with 15 bases between them. The CDR3, as DNA: TGTGCCAGCAGCGTTTCCGGGCAGGGTGGTGAGCAGTTCTTC. It translates to CASSVSGQGGEQFF.

DNA of the CDR3: TGTGCCAGCAGCGCGGTTTTAGGCGCTGAAGCTTTCTTT. This sequence encodes CASSAVLGAEAFF. The V and J genes are TRBV9 and TRBJ1-1, with unresolved D. Looked up from germline, CDR1 is SGDLS and CDR2 is YYNGEE. Between the trimmed V and J ends, which lost 3 bases and 6 bases, there was a span of 12 bases. The CDR3 is 13 residues long.

This clone showed up just once. The chain has TRBV29-1 and TRBJ1-1; a possible D gene is TRBD1 (6 bases). Deletions cut 6 bases from V and 10 bases from J, with 21 bases between. This CDR3 is built from 13 residues. CDR1 is SQVTM and CDR2 is ANQGSEA in the germline V gene. CDR3: CSVPRQDPVGAFF. CDR3 DNA: TGCAGCGTCCCAAGACAGGACCCAGTTGGAGCTTTCTTT.

For the CDR3, the DNA is TGTGCCAGCAAGAGGGACAGCCTCTACGAGCAGTACTTC. Its protein is CASKRDSLYEQYF. This sequence joins TRBV6-9 and TRBJ2-7; TRBD1 matches 7 bases. There are 13 residues in the CDR3. J gave up 3 bases and V 7 bases, and 6 bases lay outside the gene matches. Germline V gene data show CDR1 as MNHGY and CDR2 as SVAAGI.